This T cell receptor (beta chain) was recovered during a study of blood T cell repertoires in COVID-19. CDR3 length equals 13 residues. Germline assignment: CDR1 SGHRS and CDR2 YFSETQ. Trimming pared 5 bases from V and 1 base from J, leaving 9 bases between. Assay used: immunoSEQ multiplex PCR; TCRdb lists only in-frame clones, some missing. The data hold 55,000 to 85,000 clones, with approximately 83% observed a single time. The sequenced material came from peripheral blood. The chain has TRBV5-1 and TRBJ1-1, with D possibly being TRBD1 (5 bases). The receptor's source is a human donor in a cohort sampled during active COVID-19. The CDR3 region has the DNA TGCGCCAGCAGAGTGACAGAGAACACTGAAGCTTTCTTT. It is translated as CASRVTENTEAFF.